These 24 T cell receptor beta chains came from one sample sequenced in a study of blood T cells in healthy people across ages. The authors ran a second PCR of 7 to 11 cycles using a sample-barcoded 5' primer and a J-beta primer mix. A single record per CDR3 protein comes from TCRdb applying MiXCR to the 5' RACE reads. The sample yields approximately 830,000 distinct CDR3 sequences, 60% to 80% seen once. What was sequenced was blood. These receptors all come from a man in his thirties or forties in good health.

This clonotype was recorded only once. The chain uses TRBV9 and TRBJ2-1; TRBD2 matches 11 bases. The CDR3 has 20 residues. The V segment lost 4 bases and the J segment 0 bases; nucleotides outside the gene matches: 15. Germline V gene data show CDR1 as SGDLS and CDR2 as YYNGEE. In DNA, the CDR3 is TGTGCCAGCAGCCCTCGGACTAGCGGGCGAAGTGTCAGCTCCTACAATGAGCAGTTCTTC. It is translated as CASSPRTSGRSVSSYNEQFF.

The chain couples TRBV9 to TRBJ2-7; TRBD1 aligns across 9 bases. With 0 bases clipped from V and 4 bases from J, the junction kept 8 bases outside the gene matches. CDR1 SGDLS and CDR2 YYNGEE come from the germline V gene. CDR3 length: 16 residues. The chain's CDR3 is CASSVGTGGAFYEQYF. The CDR3 nucleotides are TGTGCCAGCAGCGTAGGAACAGGGGGCGCTTTTTACGAGCAGTACTTC.

This clonotype has a single count. Germline and junction disagree at one end, which may indicate a read error. The V call is TRBV5-6, the J call TRBJ2-1; D not certain. The germline CDR1 and CDR2 sequences are SGHDT and YYEEEE. The CDR3 runs to 15 residues. CDR3 nucleotide sequence: TGTGCCAACAGCCGTGACCTGAGCTCCTACAATGAGCAGTTCTTC. Amino acids: CANSRDLSSYNEQFF. Full variable domain (rest looked up from reference TRBV5-6 and TRBJ2-1): DAGVTQSPTHLIKTRGQQVTLRCSPKSGHDTVSWYQQALGQGPQFIFQYYEEEERQRGNFPDRFSGHQFPNYSSELNVNALLLGDSALYLCANSRDLSSYNEQFFGPGTRLTVL.

The chain combines TRBV29-1 with TRBJ2-7; no clear D. From germline, CDR1 is SQVTM and CDR2 ANQGSEA. V dropped 2 bases and J dropped 7 bases, with 18 bases sitting between them. The CDR3 runs 14 residues. CDR3 protein: CSVEWAPSYNEQYF. CDR3 sequence (DNA): TGCAGCGTTGAATGGGCTCCTTCCTACAATGAGCAGTACTTC.

The rearrangement links TRBV4-3 to TRBJ1-2, with D tentatively TRBD1 (6 bases). V lost 1 base and J 7 bases, leaving 19 bases between the germline ends. The CDR3 length is 16 residues. The germline CDR1 and CDR2 sequences are LGHNA and YSLEER. The DNA for the CDR3 is TGCGCCAGCAGCCAAGTCAGCCAGGGGTCAGTTCTTGGCTACACCTTC. Protein product: CASSQVSQGSVLGYTF.

This sequence joins TRBV3-1 and TRBJ2-3; 16 bases map to TRBD2. Germline assignment: CDR1 LGHDT and CDR2 YNNKEL (reference sequence). V was clipped by 4 bases and J by 6 bases; unmatched bases: 7. This CDR3 region has 17 residues. The CDR3 is CASSRSGLAGGRDTQYF. The CDR3 bases are TGTGCCAGCAGCCGCTCGGGACTAGCGGGGGGGCGGGATACGCAGTATTTT.

Worth noting for this clonotype: Sequence at one end of the junction differs from germline and may be a read error. V usage is TRBV5-5 and J usage is TRBJ2-6, with D maybe TRBD2 (6 bases). The CDR3 is made up of 15 amino acids. Per the germline V gene, CDR1 is SGHKS and CDR2 is YYEKEE (reference sequence). CDR3 DNA sequence: TGTGCCAGCAGCTTGAGGCGGGATGGGGTCAACGTCCTGACTTTC. Translating it yields CASSLRRDGVNVLTF.

The chain links TRBV4-2 to TRBJ2-5; perhaps TRBD1 as D (6 bases). Germline CDR1 reads LGHNA; CDR2 reads YNFKEQ. The CDR3 consists of 14 residues. V lost 0 bases and J lost 11, with 16 bases in between. The CDR3: CASSQDAPSGEQYF. CDR3 in DNA: TGTGCCAGCAGCCAAGATGCCCCCTCAGGGGAGCAGTACTTC.

This clonotype was counted only a few times. The rearrangement links TRBV6-7 to TRBJ2-1; possibly TRBD2 for D (6 bases). TRBV6-7 is known as an ORF, though its function is uncertain. The CDR3 covers 18 residues. With 0 bases removed from V and 4 bases from J, the gap between germline ends came to 19 bases. DNA of the CDR3: TGTGCCAGCAGTTACTCGATAGGGGCTAGCGACGATTACAATGAGCAGTTCTTC. It codes for CASSYSIGASDDYNEQFF.

This clonotype appeared many times. The gene calls are TRBV20-1 and TRBJ2-7, with D tentatively TRBD1 (6 bases). The germline CDR1 and CDR2 sequences are DFQATT and SNEGSKA (reference sequence). There are 11 residues in the CDR3. Deletions cut 3 bases from V and 7 bases from J, with 10 bases between. The CDR3 nucleotides are TGCAGTGCTAGGCTGGGGACAGAGCAGTACTTC. Translated: CSARLGTEQYF.

The chain combines TRBV4-3 with TRBJ2-3; 8 bases line up with TRBD2. The ends lost 0 bases at V and 4 bases at J; junction bases unmatched: 9. The CDR3 has 17 amino acids. From germline, CDR1 is LGHNA and CDR2 YSLEER. The CDR3 DNA reads as TGCGCCAGCAGCCAAGATACCCAGCGGGGGAACGCAGATACGCAGTATTTT. Its protein product is CASSQDTQRGNADTQYF.

This chain connects TRBV28 to TRBJ1-2; the D is unclear. The CDR3 runs 12 residues. Between the trimmed V and J ends, which lost 7 bases and 5 bases, there was a span of 11 bases. The V gene's germline CDR1 is MDHEN and CDR2 SYDVKM. CDR3 sequence reads: CASKEEGYGYTF. As DNA, the CDR3 is TGTGCCAGCAAAGAAGAGGGATATGGCTACACCTTC.

The V call is TRBV10-3, the J call TRBJ2-7; D gene uncertain. There are 14 residues in the CDR3. Germline V gives CDR1 ENHRY, CDR2 SYGVKD. Trimming stripped 5 bases from V and 0 bases from J, with 11 bases between. The DNA for the CDR3 is TGTGCCATCAGTTACGACACCTACTCCTACGAGCAGTACTTC. Its translation is CAISYDTYSYEQYF.

The V gene is TRBV27, the J gene TRBJ1-2; 9 bases fit TRBD1. The V segment lost 2 bases and the J segment 8 bases; nucleotides outside the gene matches: 6. The germline V gene encodes CDR1 MNHEY and CDR2 SMNVEV (reference sequence). The CDR3 loop spans 14 amino acids. The CDR3 sequence is CASSLGTGYFGYTF. The CDR3 bases are TGTGCCAGCAGTTTAGGGACAGGGTACTTCGGCTACACCTTC.

This clonotype occurred a few times. DNA for the CDR3: TGTGCCAGCAGCCGCCGATTGGATTGGAGGGATACGCAGTATTTT. It translates to CASSRRLDWRDTQYF. The chain couples TRBV4-2 to TRBJ2-3, with D tentatively TRBD2 (5 bases). Germline V gene sequence: CDR1 LGHNA, CDR2 YNFKEQ. The CDR3 extends over 15 amino acids. V lost 4 bases, J lost 6 bases, and 17 bases lay in between.

The gene calls are TRBV12-3 or TRBV12-4 and TRBJ2-5; TRBD1 matches 8 bases. This CDR3 has 16 amino acids. Germline trimming cut 0 bases from V and 4 bases from J; bases unmatched to any gene: 7. The chain's CDR3 is CASSLALIGQGETQYF. As DNA, the CDR3 is TGTGCCAGCAGTTTAGCGCTGATAGGACAGGGAGAGACCCAGTACTTC.

This clonotype was observed once. The chain carries TRBV7-2 and TRBJ2-4; 9 bases are a match to TRBD2. The J call may be wrong; the DNA end is better matched by TRBJ2-7. The CDR3 is 15 amino acids. Germline V CDR1 and CDR2: SGHTA, FQGNSA. The CDR3 DNA follows: TGTGCCAGCAGCTTAGTACTAGCGGGTAAATACGAGCAGTACTTC. Amino acid sequence: CASSLVLAGKYEQYF.

V usage is TRBV11-2 and J usage is TRBJ1-4; TRBD1 might be the D (6 bases). Germline V gives CDR1 SGHAT, CDR2 FQNNGV. The V end lost 0 bases, the J end lost 8 bases, and 10 bases lay between the germline ends. The CDR3 loop spans 14 amino acids. The CDR3 is CASSLDVGGEKLFF. In nucleotides, the CDR3 is TGTGCCAGCAGCTTAGACGTGGGGGGCGAAAAACTGTTTTTT.

The chain carries TRBV27 and TRBJ2-5, with a possible D match to TRBD2 (5 bases). Germline V lookup: CDR1 MNHEY, CDR2 SMNVEV (reference sequence). V was trimmed by 4 bases and J by 3 bases, leaving 15 bases between them. The CDR3 is made up of 15 amino acids. CDR3 bases: TGTGCCAGCAGTTCCGGGGTCTCGGGGAAAGAGACCCAGTACTTC. It translates to CASSSGVSGKETQYF.

CDR3 DNA sequence: TGTGCCAGCAGCCAAGATCGGCATGAGCAGTTCTTC. As protein: CASSQDRHEQFF. The V and J genes are TRBV4-2 and TRBJ2-1; no firm D call. The V end was cut by 0 bases, the J end by 8 bases, with 5 bases between. Germline CDR1 is LGHNA and CDR2 is YNFKEQ. This CDR3 is built from 12 residues.

The rearrangement links TRBV27 to TRBJ1-2, with unresolved D. Germline lookup yields CDR1 MNHEY and CDR2 SMNVEV (reference sequence). There are 12 residues in the CDR3. The V end lost 6 bases, the J end lost 4 bases, and 9 bases lay between the germline ends. The CDR3 DNA sequence: TGTGCCAGCAGGGGTGGTTCCTATGGCTACACCTTC. Translating it yields CASRGGSYGYTF.

The V gene is TRBV24-1, the J gene TRBJ2-7, with no clear D. The CDR3 totals 15 residues. The V end was cut by 4 bases, the J end by 3 bases, with 15 bases between. CDR1 KGHDR and CDR2 SFDVKD come from the germline V gene. CDR3 in amino acids: CATSDAASSFYEQYF. Here the CDR3 DNA reads TGTGCCACCAGTGACGCCGCGTCCTCCTTCTACGAGCAGTACTTC.

This clonotype has a handful of counts. This chain uses TRBV6-5 with TRBJ1-1, with a tentative D call TRBD1 (5 bases). The CDR3 has 16 amino acids. The V and J ends lost 4 bases and 2 bases respectively, with 17 bases between them. Per the germline V gene, CDR1 is MNHEY and CDR2 is SVGAGI. The CDR3 reads CASSSTPGARNTEAFF. The CDR3, as DNA: TGTGCCAGCAGTTCAACCCCCGGGGCCCGAAACACTGAAGCTTTCTTT.

J is TRBJ2-7 and V is TRBV11-3; D is ambiguous. The DNA matches TRBJ2-5 better at its end, which makes the J call doubtful. Germline CDR1 and CDR2: SGHNT and YENEEA. The CDR3 sequence is 15 residues long. CDR3 residues: CASSLDFRVRETQYF. CDR3 nucleotide sequence: TGTGCCAGCAGCTTAGATTTTCGGGTTCGAGAGACCCAGTACTTC.